This T cell receptor beta chain was sequenced in a study of shared clonotypes between healthy human individuals. Some clones are missing from TCRdb's copy, which holds only in-frame ones; the method was immunoSEQ multiplex PCR. The data contain roughly 1,800,000 clones, just under 95% of them singletons. From germline, CDR1 is ENHRY and CDR2 SYGVKD. V was cut by 2 bases and J by 2 bases, with 9 bases left in between. This CDR3 region has 14 residues. Naive CD8 cells comprised CD45RO-negative, CCR7-positively selected cells, excluding terminally differentiated effector memory CD45RA+ cells. The sequenced sample consisted of naive CD8+ T cells sorted from blood. V usage is TRBV10-3 and J usage is TRBJ2-5; TRBD1 is a possible D gene (5 bases). The source of this sequence is a man aged 18 to 29 in good health. The CDR3 loop reads CAISEVGEQETQYF. CDR3 DNA: TGTGCCATCAGTGAGGTAGGGGAACAAGAGACCCAGTACTTC.